What follows are 8 T cell receptor beta chains derived from one specimen sequenced in a study of vaccination effects on CD4 cells after COVID-19. The ViraFEST assay expanded antigen-specific CD4+ T cells with viral peptide pools before sequencing. Once cultured for approximately eleven days, the cells underwent separation to obtain CD4+ T cells. Assay used: immunoSEQ multiplex PCR; TCRdb lists only in-frame clones, some missing. The sample consists of under 80,000 clones, roughly four fifths of them appearing once. Their specific antigens are unknown. This sample comprised CD4+ T cells from PBMCs cultured with HCoV-229E spike peptides, obtained before COVID-19 vaccination. The receptors come from a human donor who received a COVID-19 vaccine.

V gene TRBV6-6 combines with J gene TRBJ1-2; possibly TRBD1 for D (6 bases). Looked up from germline, CDR1 is MNHNY and CDR2 is SVGAGI (reference sequence). This CDR3 has 12 amino acids. Trimming stripped 6 bases from V and 8 bases from J, with 13 bases between. Here the CDR3 reads CASSNRVWGYTF. The CDR3 DNA follows: TGTGCCAGCAGCAACAGGGTGTGGGGCTACACCTTC.

This chain links TRBV5-4 with TRBJ2-5, with 9 bases identical to TRBD1. Trimming cost V 4 bases and J 2 bases; bases outside gene matches: 3. Germline loops: CDR1 SGHNT, CDR2 YYREEE (reference sequence). CDR3 length equals 14 residues. The CDR3 region is CASSPGQGQETQYF. The CDR3 coding sequence is TGTGCCAGCAGCCCTGGACAGGGGCAAGAGACCCAGTACTTC.

This chain connects TRBV5-5 to TRBJ1-1, with 8 nucleotides matching TRBD1. V was pared by 0 bases and J by 1 base, with 5 bases of the junction left unmatched. CDR3 length equals 16 residues. CDR1 is SGHKS, CDR2 YYEKEE, per germline (reference sequence). CDR3 amino acids: CASSLGQGLGNTEAFF. DNA of the CDR3: TGTGCCAGCAGCTTGGGACAGGGGTTAGGGAACACTGAAGCTTTCTTT.

This sequence joins TRBV19 and TRBJ2-2; D perhaps matches TRBD1 (6 bases). This CDR3 contains 16 residues. The germline V and J ends were trimmed by 0 bases and 3 bases, with 11 bases remaining between them. Germline V CDR1 and CDR2: LNHDA, SQIVND (reference sequence). The DNA for the CDR3 is TGTGCCAGTAGTATAGATGGGGGCAGGTACACCGGGGAGCTGTTTTTT. It codes for CASSIDGGRYTGELFF.

This clone occurred a few times. J is TRBJ2-1 and V is TRBV15; TRBD1 aligns across 8 bases. The CDR3 is 19 amino acids. The V and J ends lost 0 bases and 7 bases, in that order; junction bases with no gene match: 17. Germline V lookup: CDR1 LNHNV, CDR2 YYDKDF (reference sequence). The CDR3 DNA reads TGTGCCACCAGCAGAGATACTACCTGGGGAGGACAGGGCCAAAATGAGCAGTTCTTC. This gives the protein CATSRDTTWGGQGQNEQFF.

Notes on this clone: The sample carries other DNA sequences with the same CDR3. The V gene is TRBV6-5, the J gene TRBJ2-2; no definite D call. The CDR3 loop spans 13 amino acids. Trimming shortened V by 6 bases and J by 0 bases, and 5 bases separated the two germline ends. Germline CDR1 reads MNHEY; CDR2 reads SVGAGI. The CDR3 sequence is CASRDSNTGELFF. The CDR3 DNA sequence: TGTGCCAGCAGAGATTCGAACACCGGGGAGCTGTTTTTT.

This rearrangement joins TRBV7-2 to TRBJ1-3; D is unresolved. Between the trimmed V and J ends, which lost 2 bases and 2 bases, there was a span of 7 bases. In germline, CDR1 is SGHTA, CDR2 FQGNSA. The CDR3 is 14 residues long. The CDR3 DNA sequence: TGTGCCAGCAGCTTACGGGGTCCTGGAAACACCATATATTTT. Protein product: CASSLRGPGNTIYF.

V usage is TRBV5-5 and J usage is TRBJ2-3, with unresolved D. The CDR3 runs 12 residues. Trimming pared 1 base from V and 5 bases from J, leaving 5 bases between. Germline CDR1 reads SGHKS; CDR2 reads YYEKEE (reference sequence). The CDR3 nucleotides read TGTGCCAGCAGCTTGACCGGAGATACGCAGTATTTT. It specifies CASSLTGDTQYF.